The subject of this entry is one T cell receptor (beta chain). T cells were not sorted, and total RNA was isolated straight from whole blood. This sample was taken from a study of monozygotic twins with inflammatory bowel disease. One entry per CDR3 protein, without DNA, is what TCRdb gives after re-calling the 5' RACE reads. The ten most abundant clones cover 2.5% to 3% of a sample with a few hundred thousand distinct CDR3 sequences. Germline CDR1 is SEHNR and CDR2 is FQNEAQ (reference sequence). This CDR3 has 14 amino acids. Sample: blood. The sequence was collected from a human donor with ulcerative colitis or Crohn's disease, or a healthy co-twin of an affected twin (not recorded which). The V gene is TRBV7-9, the J gene TRBJ1-4; TCRdb's D call of TRBD1 is untestable without DNA. The CDR3 protein is CASSSTGLYEKLFF.